What follows are 9 T cell receptor beta chains derived from one specimen sequenced in a study of T cells after yellow fever vaccination. TCRdb passed the 5' RACE reads through MiXCR, listing each CDR3 protein once. The table has 500,000 to 650,000 distinct CDR3 sequences, about a sixth seen once. Sequences were derived from PBMCs, sampled more than 4 days after the first yellow fever vaccination. The source of these receptors is a man aged 18 to 29 who received the YFV17D yellow fever vaccine.

The rearrangement links TRBV11-1 to TRBJ2-7, with 10 bases aligning to TRBD2. This CDR3 is built from 19 residues. V lost 4 bases and J lost 0; bases outside the gene matches: 15. CDR1 and CDR2 from the germline V gene are SGHAT and FQDESV (reference sequence). The CDR3 sequence: CASSSILPGLAPISYEQYF. The CDR3 coding sequence is TGTGCCAGCAGCTCCATACTTCCGGGACTAGCGCCGATCTCCTACGAGCAGTACTTC.

This clonotype was counted many times. This chain connects TRBV4-3 to TRBJ2-1; 7 nucleotides agree with TRBD1. This CDR3 has 17 residues. Trimming at V came to 3 bases and at J to 8 bases, leaving 16 bases not matched to a gene. Germline V gene lookup returns CDR1 LGHNA and CDR2 YSLEER. CDR3 sequence: CASSQGSVVSTGDEQFF. CDR3 sequence (DNA): TGCGCCAGCAGCCAGGGATCAGTTGTTTCCACAGGGGATGAGCAGTTCTTC.

The chain is built from TRBV7-2 and TRBJ2-3, with TRBD2 as a possible D gene (6 bases). Trimming shortened V by 5 bases and J by 0 bases, and 15 bases separated the two germline ends. This CDR3 has 16 residues. Germline CDR1 reads SGHTA; CDR2 reads FQGNSA. CDR3 region: CASSRGGLGSTDTQYF. The CDR3 nucleotides read TGTGCCAGCAGCCGTGGGGGACTGGGTAGCACAGATACGCAGTATTTT.

V gene TRBV6-6 combines with J gene TRBJ2-5; D may be TRBD2 (6 bases). CDR1 and CDR2 (germline): MNHNY, SVGAGI (reference sequence). The CDR3 has 13 amino acids. V dropped 2 bases and J dropped 5 bases, with 9 bases sitting between them. The DNA for the CDR3 is TGTGCCAGCAGTTACGGGGGGAGTGAGACCCAGTACTTC. As protein: CASSYGGSETQYF.

This chain links TRBV20-1 with TRBJ1-6; D perhaps matches TRBD1 (5 bases). V was pared by 1 base and J by 6 bases, with 13 bases between. The CDR3 is 15 residues long. The germline CDR1 and CDR2 sequences are DFQATT and SNEGSKA (reference sequence). The chain's CDR3 is CSARGQGLGNSPLHF. The CDR3 DNA follows: TGCAGTGCTAGAGGTCAGGGTCTCGGTAATTCACCCCTCCACTTT.

The rearrangement links TRBV4-2 to TRBJ1-6; TRBD1 matches 8 bases. In germline, CDR1 is LGHNA, CDR2 YNFKEQ. Trimming at V came to 3 bases and at J to 9 bases, leaving 1 base not matched to a gene. CDR3 size: 13 residues. CDR3 loop: CASSHGTGSPLHF. For the CDR3, the DNA is TGTGCCAGCAGCCATGGGACAGGTTCACCCCTCCACTTT.

This clonotype was detected only a few times. The rearrangement uses TRBV4-3 and TRBJ1-4, with 8 bases aligning to TRBD1. The ends lost 5 bases at V and 6 bases at J; junction bases unmatched: 11. Germline-derived CDR1 and CDR2 are LGHNA and YSLEER. The CDR3 has 16 residues. This CDR3 reads CASSGVPGTGYEKLFF. DNA of the CDR3: TGCGCCAGCAGCGGAGTTCCCGGGACAGGCTATGAAAAACTGTTTTTT.

This rearrangement joins TRBV7-3 to TRBJ2-6; D is unresolved. Germline V gene data show CDR1 as SGHTA and CDR2 as FQGTGA. Trimming removed 2 bases at V and 4 bases at J, with 6 bases between. This CDR3 has 14 residues. As DNA, the CDR3 is TGTGCCAGCAGCTTAGGTCGGGGGGCCAACGTCCTGACTTTC. Translated: CASSLGRGANVLTF. Full variable domain (missing parts from reference TRBV7-3 and TRBJ2-6): GAGVSQTPSNKVTEKGKYVELRCDPISGHTALYWYRQSLGQGPEFLIYFQGTGAADDSGLPNDRFFAVRPEGSVSTLKIQRTERGDSAVYLCASSLGRGANVLTFGAGSRLTVL.

This clonotype was seen more than once but under ten times. CDR3 nucleotide sequence: TGCGCCAGCGCCCAAGGAGGACTCTTCGACGGCTACACCTTC. Translating gives CASAQGGLFDGYTF. The rearrangement joins TRBV5-1 to TRBJ1-2; D is undetermined. CDR1 and CDR2 (germline): SGHRS, YFSETQ. The CDR3 has 14 residues. The V end lost 7 bases, the J end lost 8 bases, and 21 bases lay between the germline ends.